The entry below describes one T cell receptor (beta chain). This clonotype was seen many times. It has no known antigen specificity. Base qualities are missing; no much larger clone stands one base away. The data are from a study of T cell repertoires in cytomegalovirus infection (dated by TCRdb to the late 2010s). As for the study more broadly: Alongside well-studied HLA-B-restricted epitopes, the peptide stimulations were aimed at recently identified HLA-C-restricted CMV epitopes, whose presentation resists viral immunomodulation. The HLA type of each donor mattered for the analysis, because public TCR beta signatures pointed to carriage of CMV infection along with the matching HLA type.

The germline V gene supplies CDR1 SGHTA and CDR2 FQGNSA. The V end loses 3 bases and the J end loses 5 bases, and a stretch of 14 bases separates them. The CDR3, cysteine through phenylalanine, is 15 amino acids long. Kept here is only the CDR3 DNA, which spans 45 bases and is read in frame from base 1. What the study reported, not specific to this receptor: In the ex vivo response, HLA-C-restricted CMV-specific TCR beta clonotypes were dominant, and in two of eight donors the single most frequent clonotype came from this HLA-C-restricted group. In both this cohort and an independent roughly 350-donor cohort, the cumulative frequency of public TCR beta family members distinguished carriers of CMV infection plus the relevant HLA type.

Explained via the paper, the treatment or condition label denotes: in vitro stimulation with specific CMV peptide epitopes to enrich CMV-specific T cells. The instrument given in TCRdb is Illumina HiSeq 1500. TCRdb itself trimmed the public reads at Q25 with fastp, ran MiXCR and retained productive beta chains. Every distinct CDR3 protein forms one entry, paired with its most common genes and DNA. A total of about 480,000 distinct CDR3 sequences appear in this sample, roughly a third of them only once. Together, the top ten hold roughly a sixth of the sample. Recombination joined TRBV7-2 with TRBJ2-1; no D gene call is confident. The sequence came from a human donor in good health (CMV status not recorded). Some clones in this sample may be carry-over from other donors' samples. Sequences were derived from cultured PBMCs, sampled from culture after CMV antigen stimulation. The bases are TGTGCCAGCAGCTTGATCTCGAGACGAGACAATGAGCAGTTCTTC. It encodes CASSLISRRDNEQFF.